A single sample gave rise to the 3 T cell receptor beta chains below, sequenced in a study of CXCR3-negative and CXCR3-positive naive CD8 T cells (dated by TCRdb to between 2018 and 2021). The reads were generated on a NextSeq 550. The Human TCR Profiling Kit (MiLaboratory) was used to make UMI-labeled 5' RACE TRB cDNA libraries. Through TCRdb reprocessing, the reads give one entry per CDR3 protein sequence; DNA is omitted. The data table for this sample lists 20,000 to 25,000 distinct CDR3 sequences. The ten largest make up about a fifth of the sample. Sequencing input: memory CD8+ T cells from blood. The cell subset or site label here, explained by the study, means: conventional CD8+ memory T cells (TMEM), sorted as controls. The receptors were sampled from a human donor in good health. Some clones in this sample may be carry-over from other donors' samples.

The chain links TRBV21-1 to TRBJ2-7; TCRdb gives TRBD1 as the D gene, but with no DNA this cannot be confirmed. TRBV21-1 is termed a pseudogene. The CDR3 spans 16 residues. CDR3 region: CASSKIRQGANYEQYF.

The chain employs TRBV20-1 and TRBJ2-4; the TCRdb call, TRBD1, lacks DNA for checking. The CDR3 runs 14 residues. Germline loops: CDR1 DFQATT, CDR2 SNEGSKA (reference sequence). Here the CDR3 reads CSASAISGTVLQYF.

The chain is built from TRBV6-5 and TRBJ2-5; with no DNA, the TCRdb D assignment of TRBD1 cannot be verified. The CDR3 spans 15 residues. CDR1 and CDR2 (germline): MNHEY, SVGAGI. CDR3: CASSVLDRGGETQYF.